The 17 T cell receptor beta chains below come from one sample, sequenced in a study of CD8+CD57+ T cells in acquired aplastic anemia. TCR beta VDJ and CDR3 were profiled, and genomic DNA was the template. TCRdb re-called the reads with MiXCR, one entry per CDR3 protein. The sample includes 200,000 to 300,000 distinct CDR3 sequences, roughly 80% of them seen just once. Patients picked for sequencing had shown CD8+CD57+ cell expansion detected by flow cytometry. Sequenced: sorted CD4+, CD8+, or CD8+CD57+ T cells (not recorded which) from PBMCs. The receptor source for this set is a human donor with aplastic anemia.

The J gene is TRBJ2-5, the V gene TRBV15; weak D call: TRBD1 (7 bases). The CDR3 runs 14 residues. Germline V gene sequence: CDR1 LNHNV, CDR2 YYDKDF (reference sequence). The CDR3 nucleotides are TGTCCCAGCGCCGGAGGGGGCGCTAGGGAGACCCAGTACTTC. Its translation is CPSAGGGARETQYF.

In the case of this clonotype: One end of the junction does not line up with germline, which may come from a read error. The chain employs TRBV7-9 and TRBJ1-2; no clear D. In germline, CDR1 is SEHNR, CDR2 FQNEAQ (reference sequence). This CDR3 spans 16 amino acids. In nucleotides, the CDR3 is TGTGCCACCAGCAGAGATCGGGCAGGCGATGCGCAGTATTACACCTTC. Translating it yields CATSRDRAGDAQYYTF.

The chain joins TRBV9 to TRBJ1-1; 9 bases align to TRBD1. Germline lookup yields CDR1 SGDLS and CDR2 YYNGEE. The trim removed 4 bases at V and 12 bases at J, leaving 16 bases unmatched. CDR3 length: 15 amino acids. CDR3 sequence: CASSLQTGGHEKPFF. The CDR3 DNA sequence: TGTGCCAGCAGCCTACAGACAGGGGGTCATGAAAAACCTTTCTTT.

The J gene is TRBJ2-7, the V gene TRBV7-8; 8 bases fit TRBD2. The CDR3 covers 15 residues. Germline CDR1 SGHVS, CDR2 FQNEAQ. With V trimmed by 3 bases and J by 13 bases, 17 bases remained unmatched. The CDR3 is CASSFAGGLNKQYYF. As DNA, the CDR3 is TGTGCCAGCAGCTTCGCGGGGGGTCTAAACAAGCAGTATTACTTC.

To note about this clonotype: This CDR3 fails to terminate in the conserved phenylalanine or tryptophan, so it likely reflects a read error. The DNA is left out, because the CDR3 cannot be placed on it with certainty; the CDR3 is given as TCRdb lists it. V and J are TRBV2 and TRBJ2-7; the D call of TRBD1 is as the table states it, not checked on the DNA. The length of the CDR3 is 14 amino acids, counting both ends. The germline gives CDR1 SNHLY, CDR2 FYNNEI. The CDR3 is CASSGGGLAYEHFC.

This rearrangement joins TRBV5-1 to TRBJ2-5; perhaps D is TRBD1 or TRBD2 (6 bases each). The CDR3 has 14 amino acids. Germline CDR1 is SGHRS and CDR2 is YFSETQ. Between the trimmed V and J ends, which lost 0 bases and 4 bases, there was a span of 10 bases. The CDR3 sequence is CASSLEGGRETQYF. The DNA for the CDR3 is TGCGCCAGCAGCTTGGAAGGGGGGCGAGAGACCCAGTACTTC.

This clonotype was picked up one time. The chain couples TRBV7-3 to TRBJ2-1; TRBD2 is a possible D gene (7 bases). CDR1 and CDR2 (germline): SGHTA, FQGTGA. V was clipped by 11 bases and J by 10 bases, with 15 bases between them. The CDR3 runs to 11 residues. CDR3 bases: TGTGCCGTCCCGGGGGGCAACGAGCAGTTCTTC. The encoded protein is CAVPGGNEQFF.

This clonotype has just one count. At one end, the junction sequence differs from germline, possibly due to a read error. The chain uses TRBV2 and TRBJ2-1; maybe TRBD2 (6 bases). CDR3 length equals 13 residues. The germline V gene has CDR1 SNHLY and CDR2 FYNNEI. CDR3 region: CFQSDGGIHEQFF. Here the CDR3 DNA reads TGCTTTCAAAGTGATGGGGGGATCCATGAGCAGTTCTTC.

The chain has TRBV7-3 and TRBJ1-1; D not certain. Germline V gives CDR1 SGHTA, CDR2 FQGTGA. The CDR3 contains 15 residues. V dropped 8 bases and J dropped 7 bases, with 23 bases sitting between them. CDR3 sequence reads: CASSIEANGVNEAFF. CDR3 in DNA: TGTGCCAGCTCAATAGAGGCAAACGGCGTTAATGAAGCTTTCTTT.

V gene TRBV20-1 combines with J gene TRBJ2-7, with 9 bases that match TRBD2. CDR1 is DFQATT, CDR2 SNEGSKA, per germline (reference sequence). The CDR3 extends over 14 amino acids. V shed 6 bases, J shed 3 bases, and the junction held 9 bases outside the gene matches. CDR3 sequence: CSASGLASSYEQYF. Here the CDR3 DNA reads TGCAGTGCAAGTGGACTAGCGTCAAGCTACGAGCAGTACTTC.

The chain uses TRBV11-3 and TRBJ2-7, with D perhaps TRBD1 (5 bases). Deletions cut 0 bases from V and 3 bases from J, with 12 bases between. This CDR3 is 15 amino acids long. Germline lookup yields CDR1 SGHNT and CDR2 YENEEA. The DNA for the CDR3 is TGTGCCAGCAGCTTAGATCTGACAGTGGACTACGAGCAGTACGTC. Translation: CASSLDLTVDYEQYV.

The rearrangement links TRBV4-3 to TRBJ2-1, with D perhaps TRBD1 (5 bases). The germline gives CDR1 LGHNA, CDR2 YSLEER. The CDR3 covers 16 residues. V lost 8 bases and J lost 9, with 26 bases in between. CDR3 loop: CASRGKATDRPIEQFF. In nucleotides, the CDR3 is TGCGCCAGCCGCGGAAAAGCGACAGATAGACCAATTGAGCAGTTCTTC.

This chain connects TRBV10-3 to TRBJ1-5; D is ambiguous. The germline V gene has CDR1 ENHRY and CDR2 SYGVKD. This CDR3 contains 13 residues. The V gene lost 6 bases and the J gene lost 14 bases, with 20 bases spanning the gap. The CDR3 DNA reads TGTGCCATCAGGACGGGCAGCAATCAGGCCGAGCATTTT. It is translated as CAIRTGSNQAEHF.

On this clonotype: Its ends do not fully match the called genes, so a read error is possible. The chain couples TRBV7-6 to TRBJ2-5; 7 positions match TRBD1. The CDR3 runs 14 residues. Germline V CDR1 and CDR2: SGHVS, FNYEAQ. The CDR3: CASSSVRGQETHHF. The DNA for the CDR3 is TGTGCCAGCAGCTCGGTGAGGGGGCAAGAGACCCACCACTTT.

The J gene is TRBJ2-3, the V gene TRBV11-1, with D possibly matching TRBD2 (6 bases). The germline V gene encodes CDR1 SGHAT and CDR2 FQDESV (reference sequence). This CDR3 is 13 amino acids long. Trimming removed 3 bases at V and 7 bases at J, with 11 bases between. CDR3 bases: TGTGCCAGCAGCTTCGGGGCGGGGTATACGCAGTATTTT. It encodes CASSFGAGYTQYF.

About this clonotype: The germline gene is not matched at one end of the junction; a read error may be the cause. The genes are TRBV2 and TRBJ2-1, with D possibly matching TRBD1 (6 bases). Germline values: CDR1 SNHLY, CDR2 FYNNEI. This CDR3 contains 16 residues. The chain's CDR3 is CASSDGGGNGQDEELF. CDR3 in DNA: TGTGCCAGCAGCGATGGGGGCGGAAATGGGCAGGACGAGGAGCTCTTC.

The chain employs TRBV7-9 and TRBJ1-5, with 10 bases that match TRBD1. V was clipped by 5 bases and J by 7 bases; unmatched bases: 5. The CDR3 contains 14 residues. Germline V gene sequence: CDR1 SEHNR, CDR2 FQNEAQ (reference sequence). CDR3 nucleotide sequence: TGTGCCAGCAGCGAGGGGACAGGGGTACAGCCCCAGCATTTT. It specifies CASSEGTGVQPQHF.